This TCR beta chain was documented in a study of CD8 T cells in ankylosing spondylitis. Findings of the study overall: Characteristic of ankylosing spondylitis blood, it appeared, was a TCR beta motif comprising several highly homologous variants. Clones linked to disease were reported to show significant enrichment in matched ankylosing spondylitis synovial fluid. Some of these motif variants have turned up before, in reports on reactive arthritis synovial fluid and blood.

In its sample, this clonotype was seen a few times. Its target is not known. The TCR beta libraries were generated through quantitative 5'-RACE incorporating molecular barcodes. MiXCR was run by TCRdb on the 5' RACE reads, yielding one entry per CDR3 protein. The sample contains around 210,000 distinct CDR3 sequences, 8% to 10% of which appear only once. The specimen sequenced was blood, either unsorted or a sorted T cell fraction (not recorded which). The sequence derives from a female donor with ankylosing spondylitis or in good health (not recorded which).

The CDR3 region is CATSDSGSSYNEQFF. CDR3 coding DNA: TGTGCCACCAGTGATTCAGGGTCCTCCTACAATGAGCAGTTCTTC. This chain uses TRBV24-1 with TRBJ2-1, with D possibly TRBD1 on 5 matching bases. The CDR3 runs 15 residues. V dropped 2 bases and J dropped 0 bases, with 7 bases sitting between them. Germline V gene data show CDR1 as KGHDR and CDR2 as SFDVKD.